This T cell receptor beta chain was obtained from a study of naive and memory T cell subsets. Regarding the study as a whole: Naive repertoires, especially CD8, held a few larger clonotypes, possibly memory cells re-expressing CD45RA. In CD4 and CD8 cells, diversity dropped from naive through EMRA.

On this clonotype: Its antigen is as yet unknown.

Two oligonucleotides, mixed equimolar, formed the beta constant-region primer covering TRBC1 and TRBC2. Four rounds of PCR amplified the ligated cDNA using nested alpha and beta constant-region primers plus SP2. An oligonucleotide with the SP2 primer and a 12-nucleotide UMI was ligated to the cDNA 3' end. TCRdb re-called the UMI-ligation and nested PCR reads through MiXCR, storing one row per CDR3 protein. The repertoire includes under 150,000 distinct CDR3 sequences, approximately 20% of them detected once, and roughly 0.68% sits in the top ten. After the first PCR, alpha and beta chain libraries were processed separately. Cells stained for CD3, CD4, CD8, CD45RA, CD27 and viability were sorted into four CD45RA/CD27 subsets. This receptor was identified in a human donor in good health. Input material: naive CD8+ T cells from blood.

The CDR3 is CASRSAGPYYNEQFF. For the CDR3, the DNA is TGTGCCAGCAGATCCGCCGGGCCCTACTACAATGAGCAGTTCTTC. This chain links TRBV27 with TRBJ2-1; D is unresolved. CDR1 and CDR2 from the germline V gene are MNHEY and SMNVEV (reference sequence). This CDR3 contains 15 residues. V was cut by 6 bases and J by 3 bases, with 15 bases left in between.